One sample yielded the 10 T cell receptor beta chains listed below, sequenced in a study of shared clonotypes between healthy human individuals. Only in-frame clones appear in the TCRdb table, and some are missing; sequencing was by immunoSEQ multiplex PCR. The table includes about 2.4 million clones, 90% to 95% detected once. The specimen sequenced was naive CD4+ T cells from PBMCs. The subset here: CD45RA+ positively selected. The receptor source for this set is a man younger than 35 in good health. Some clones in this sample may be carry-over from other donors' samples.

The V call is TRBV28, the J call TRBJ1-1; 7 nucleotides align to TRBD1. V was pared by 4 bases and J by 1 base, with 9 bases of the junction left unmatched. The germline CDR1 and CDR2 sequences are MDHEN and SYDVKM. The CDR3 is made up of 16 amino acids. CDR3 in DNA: TGTGCCAGCAGTTCAGGGGGGACGTTTGAGAACACTGAAGCTTTCTTT. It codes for CASSSGGTFENTEAFF.

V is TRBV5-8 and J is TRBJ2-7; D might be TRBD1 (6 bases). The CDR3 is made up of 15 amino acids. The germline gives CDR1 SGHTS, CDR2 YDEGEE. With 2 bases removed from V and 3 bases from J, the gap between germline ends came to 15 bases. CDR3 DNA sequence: TGTGCCAGCAGCTTTGGGACATCCCCGGGCTACGAGCAGTACTTC. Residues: CASSFGTSPGYEQYF. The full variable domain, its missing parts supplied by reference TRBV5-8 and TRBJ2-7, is EAGVTQSPTHLIKTRGQQATLRCSPISGHTSVYWYQQALGLGLQFLLWYDEGEERNRGNFPPRFSGRQFPNYSSELNVNALELEDSALYLCASSFGTSPGYEQYFGPGTRLTVT.

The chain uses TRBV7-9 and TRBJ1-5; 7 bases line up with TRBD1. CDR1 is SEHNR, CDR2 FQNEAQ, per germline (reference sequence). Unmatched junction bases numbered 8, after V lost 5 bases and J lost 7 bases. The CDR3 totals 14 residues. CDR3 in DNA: TGTGCCAGCAGCCTCCTCACAGGGGACCAGCCCCAGCATTTT. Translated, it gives CASSLLTGDQPQHF. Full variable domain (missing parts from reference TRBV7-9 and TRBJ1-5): DTGVSQNPRHKITKRGQNVTFRCDPISEHNRLYWYRQTLGQGPEFLTYFQNEAQLEKSRLLSDRFSAERPKGSFSTLEIQRTEQGDSAMYLCASSLLTGDQPQHFGDGTRLSIL.

The CDR3, as DNA: TGTGCCAGCAGCTTAGTTTTCCAGGGGTACGAGCAGTACTTC. Translated: CASSLVFQGYEQYF. V usage is TRBV7-2 and J usage is TRBJ2-7, with D possibly matching TRBD1 (6 bases). In germline, CDR1 is SGHTA, CDR2 FQGNSA. Trimming left V 1 base short and J 4 bases short, with 11 bases between. This CDR3 contains 14 residues.

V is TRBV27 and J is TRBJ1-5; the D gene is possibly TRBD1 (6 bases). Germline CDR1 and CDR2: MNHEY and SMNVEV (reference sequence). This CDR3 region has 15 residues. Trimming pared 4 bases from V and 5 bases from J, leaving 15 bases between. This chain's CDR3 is CASSSRGYGYQPQHF. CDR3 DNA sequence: TGTGCCAGCAGTTCAAGGGGGTATGGGTATCAGCCCCAGCATTTT.

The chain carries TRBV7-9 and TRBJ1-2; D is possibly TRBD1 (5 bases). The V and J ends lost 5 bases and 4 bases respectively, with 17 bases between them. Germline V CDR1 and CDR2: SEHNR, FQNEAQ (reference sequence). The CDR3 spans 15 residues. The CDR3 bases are TGTGCCAGCAGCCAGTACCCCCGGGGCGGCTATGGCTACACCTTC. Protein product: CASSQYPRGGYGYTF.

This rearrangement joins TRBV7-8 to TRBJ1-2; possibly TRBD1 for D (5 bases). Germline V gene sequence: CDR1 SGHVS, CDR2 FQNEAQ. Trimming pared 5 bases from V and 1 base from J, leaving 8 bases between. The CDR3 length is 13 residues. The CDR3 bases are TGTGCCAGCAGCCAGACAGTTAACTATGGCTACACCTTC. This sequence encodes CASSQTVNYGYTF.

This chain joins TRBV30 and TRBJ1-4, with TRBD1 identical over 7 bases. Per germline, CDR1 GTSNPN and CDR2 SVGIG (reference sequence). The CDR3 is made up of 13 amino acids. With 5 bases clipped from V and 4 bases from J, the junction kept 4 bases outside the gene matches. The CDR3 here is CAWGRDSNEKLFF. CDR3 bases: TGTGCCTGGGGAAGGGACAGTAATGAAAAACTGTTTTTT.

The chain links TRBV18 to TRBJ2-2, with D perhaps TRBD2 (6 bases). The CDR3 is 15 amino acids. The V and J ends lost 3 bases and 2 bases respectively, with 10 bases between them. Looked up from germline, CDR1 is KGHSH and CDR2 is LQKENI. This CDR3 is CASSPTDYNTGELFF. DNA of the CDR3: TGTGCCAGCTCACCCACGGACTACAACACCGGGGAGCTGTTTTTT.

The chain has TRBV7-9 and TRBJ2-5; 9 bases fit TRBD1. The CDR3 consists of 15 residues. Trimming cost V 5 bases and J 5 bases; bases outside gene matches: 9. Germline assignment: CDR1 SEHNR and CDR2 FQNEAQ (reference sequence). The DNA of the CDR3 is TGTGCCAGCAGCATGGACAGGGGAACGTTGGAGACCCAGTACTTC. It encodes CASSMDRGTLETQYF.